The sequence of this T cell receptor (delta chain) was determined in a study of DNA immune sequencing with unique molecular identifiers (dated by TCRdb to about 2020). Broadly, across the study: gammadelta T cells were enriched from buffy coats using immunomagnetic cell separation, and their genomic DNA was sequenced. gammadelta T cells were enriched from PBMC of approximately nine healthy individuals by fluorescence-activated cell sorting. In the comparison of enriched versus non-enriched samples, 95 to 100 ng of enriched gammadelta T-cell DNA and around 0.96 ug of non-enriched PBMC DNA were sequenced. An ultrasensitive DNA-based TRD repertoire sequencing method using PCR-introduced unique molecular identifiers was developed and validated in the study. Validation of the method was performed on synthetic reference molecules and on blood samples from healthy individuals. All donors were healthy individuals, and ten of the donors were profiled using sorted gammadelta T cells from peripheral blood. The full study reports these points: TRD repertoire diversity varied between healthy donors, with several donors highly oligoclonal where top 5 clonotypes exceeded half of productive molecules. The primer-based approach cannot detect novel TRD sequences that are not targeted by the primers. TRDV2 paired with TRDJ1 was the most common TRD rearrangement among clonotypes in healthy donors.

Points on this clone: Its antigen target is currently unknown. The sample holds no much larger clone one base away, and base qualities are not on file.

Library prep was done by multiplex PCR. A 32-plex assay amplified the genomic DNA, with primers for all 8 TRDV and 4 TRDJ genes spanning the CDR3. A 12-nucleotide UMI was introduced during roughly 3 barcoding PCR cycles, after which a second PCR was performed with Illumina adapter primers. Libraries were purified with AMPure XP beads and quality-checked on a Fragment Analyzer with the HS NGS Fragment kit. An Illumina MiniSeq mid-output kit with 20% PhiX and 150 cycles of paired-end reads was used for sequencing. In the authors' own workflow: MIGEC version 1.2.9 was used to process the reads, grouping the reads by UMI and building error-corrected consensus sequences. Post-processing used modified VDJtools version 1.2.1 scripts and the tcR R package. After TCRdb called clones again from the public reads with CATT, rows with identical DNA were merged. None of the V and J calls come from the authors' own analysis; TCRdb made them. In all, the sample holds roughly 2,100 delta-chain clones, and 15% to 20% of those were seen once. The ten largest clones take up roughly 31% of the sample.

Reading the germline V gene gives CDR1 TSWWSYY and CDR2 QGS. V is trimmed back by 5 bases and J by 3 bases, and the junction contains 23 bases that no gene match accounts for. From the cysteine through the phenylalanine, the CDR3 covers 20 amino acids. Only CDR3 DNA is held: 60 bases, read in frame from base 1. The rearrangement combines TRDV1 with TRDJ1, with 8 bases matching TRDD3. The TCR was taken from a human donor in good health. Sequenced input: gamma-delta T cells from PBMCs. Here is the DNA: TGTGCTCTTGGGCTCCCCAGGGGGTACCGGGGATACCCGGATCCCGATAAACTCATCTTT. This sequence encodes CALGLPRGYRGYPDPDKLIF.